Listed below are T cell receptor beta chains from one sample, sequenced in a study of T-cell memory formation after mild COVID-19. One entry per CDR3 protein, called by TCRdb with MiXCR from the 5' RACE reads. Among about 400,000 distinct CDR3 sequences, 18% were seen once, and the ten largest hold around a fifth. Sequences were obtained from PBMCs or a T cell subset sorted from them (not recorded which). These receptors all stem from a man aged 18 to 30 who had mild COVID-19 (a few samples of this study predate the infection). Cell type and time point are not known. CDR3s include the opening cysteine and the closing phenylalanine or tryptophan. D genes are given only for firm matches. Not all rows give a size; the values are once, few, many and, for expanded clones, a class.

size	V	D	J	CDR3	DNA
few	TRBV6-5	.	TRBJ1-4	CASSYSDSYEKLFF	TGTGCCAGCAGTTACTCGGACAGTTATGAAAAACTGTTTTTT
few	TRBV2	.	TRBJ1-1	CASFRVGTEAFF	TGTGCCAGCTTCCGGGTGGGCACTGAAGCTTTCTTT
few	TRBV7-2	.	TRBJ2-2	CASSQGGRGVTGELFF	TGTGCCAGCAGCCAGGGGGGGCGCGGCGTCACCGGGGAGCTGTTTTTT
few	TRBV7-6	.	TRBJ2-5	CASSPGTVGQETQYF	TGTGCCAGCAGCCCGGGTACGGTGGGCCAAGAGACCCAGTACTTC
.	TRBV6-6	.	TRBJ2-1	CASSLGALPHNEQFF	TGTGCCAGCAGTTTGGGGGCTTTACCTCACAATGAGCAGTTCTTC
few	TRBV6-2/TRBV6-3	TRBD1	TRBJ1-5	CASSYLHGRTGGMFNQPQHF	TGTGCCAGCAGTTACCTCCATGGTCGGACAGGGGGTATGTTTAATCAGCCCCAGCATTTT
.	TRBV4-3	.	TRBJ2-3	CASSQVAGPGDTQYF	TGCGCCAGCAGCCAAGTGGCGGGGCCCGGTGATACGCAGTATTTT
.	TRBV5-1	.	TRBJ1-6	CASSLNRDISPIHF	TGCGCCAGCAGCTTGAACAGGGATATTTCACCCATCCACTTT
few	TRBV6-5	.	TRBJ1-5	CASTPDSRLDQPQHF	TGTGCCAGCACCCCCGACTCAAGATTGGATCAGCCCCAGCATTTT
.	TRBV29-1	.	TRBJ1-1	CSVGSGGAAEAFF	TGCAGCGTTGGAAGCGGGGGTGCGGCTGAAGCTTTCTTT
few	TRBV4-1	TRBD2	TRBJ2-5	CASSASGGGWGETQYF	TGCGCCAGCAGCGCCTCAGGCGGGGGGTGGGGAGAGACCCAGTACTTC
many	TRBV12-3/TRBV12-4	.	TRBJ2-1	CASSTQGPGNEQFF	TGTGCCAGCAGTACGCAAGGCCCGGGGAATGAGCAGTTCTTC
few	TRBV12-3/TRBV12-4	TRBD1	TRBJ2-4	CASSSRQGKVAKNIQYF	TGTGCCAGCAGTTCACGACAGGGGAAAGTCGCCAAAAACATTCAGTACTTC
.	TRBV5-1	TRBD1	TRBJ2-5	CASSPQTDRGLQTQYF	TGCGCCAGCAGCCCCCAGACGGACAGGGGACTACAGACCCAGTACTTC
.	TRBV27	.	TRBJ2-2	CASSDAPRRELFF	TGTGCCAGCAGCGACGCTCCCCGCCGGGAGCTGTTTTTT
few	TRBV11-2	.	TRBJ2-5	CASSSIRDRQTQYF	TGTGCCAGCAGCTCGATACGGGATCGTCAGACCCAGTACTTC
many	TRBV28	.	TRBJ2-3	CASSRPASTDTQYF	TGTGCCAGCAGTCGCCCGGCTAGCACAGATACGCAGTATTTT
.	TRBV12-3/TRBV12-4	.	TRBJ1-2	CASSFSGVYGYTF	TGTGCCAGCAGTTTCTCGGGGGTCTATGGCTACACCTTC
.	TRBV7-2	.	TRBJ1-3	CASSLLIGPTSGNTIYF	TGTGCCAGCAGCTTACTCATAGGACCGACCTCTGGAAACACCATATATTTT
.	TRBV20-1	.	TRBJ1-3	CSAPSPSGNTIYF	TGCAGTGCCCCGTCGCCTTCTGGAAACACCATATATTTT
few	TRBV6-5	.	TRBJ1-4	CASSQAGLSGEKLFF	TGTGCCAGCAGCCAGGCGGGACTTAGCGGTGAAAAACTGTTTTTT
.	TRBV7-9	.	TRBJ1-1	CASSSVPGVTEAFF	TGTGCCAGCAGCTCGGTCCCCGGGGTCACTGAAGCTTTCTTT